This entry concerns a single T cell receptor beta chain. What it binds is unknown. In TCRdb, the reads were re-called with MiXCR into one record per CDR3 protein. The table has 750,000 to 950,000 distinct CDR3 sequences, around 29% seen once. This record belongs to a study of T cell repertoires in cytomegalovirus infection. Study information: Recently identified HLA-C-restricted CMV epitopes were among the peptides used. Both a matching HLA type and CMV infection were indicated by public TCR beta signatures. General study findings and limits: Clonotype analysis showed dominance of the ex vivo response by HLA-C-restricted CMV-specific TCR beta clonotypes. Totalled public TCR beta family frequency picked out people who carried CMV plus the relevant HLA.

The CDR3 sequence is 15 residues long. The ends were cut back, 5 bases at V and 2 bases at J, with 16 bases in the middle. Looked up from germline, CDR1 is MDHEN and CDR2 is SYDVKM. The sequencing here drew on cultured CD8+ T cells from PBMCs, taken from culture after CMV antigen stimulation. The sequence derives from a human donor in good health (CMV status not recorded). Some clones in this sample may be carry-over from other donors' samples. The chain uses TRBV28 and TRBJ2-7, with D possibly matching TRBD1 (5 bases). The CDR3: CASSPRTLATYEQYV. In DNA form, the CDR3 reads TGTGCCAGCAGTCCACGGACACTGGCCACCTACGAGCAGTACGTC.